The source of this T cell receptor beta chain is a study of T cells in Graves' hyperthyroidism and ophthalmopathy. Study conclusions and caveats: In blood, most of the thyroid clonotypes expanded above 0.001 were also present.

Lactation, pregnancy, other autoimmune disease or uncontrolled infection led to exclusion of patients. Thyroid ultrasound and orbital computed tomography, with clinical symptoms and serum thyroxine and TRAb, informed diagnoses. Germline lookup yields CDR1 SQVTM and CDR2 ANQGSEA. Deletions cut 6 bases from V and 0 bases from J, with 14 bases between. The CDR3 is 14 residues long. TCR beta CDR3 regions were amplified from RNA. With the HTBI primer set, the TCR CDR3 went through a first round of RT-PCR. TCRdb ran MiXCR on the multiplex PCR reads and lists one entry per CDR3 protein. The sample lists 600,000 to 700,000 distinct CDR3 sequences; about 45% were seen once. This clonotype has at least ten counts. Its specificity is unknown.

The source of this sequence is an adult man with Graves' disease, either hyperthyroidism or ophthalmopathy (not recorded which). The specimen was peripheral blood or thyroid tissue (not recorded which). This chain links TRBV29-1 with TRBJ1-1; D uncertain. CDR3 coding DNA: TGCAGCGTCCTAGGATGGACTTTGAACACTGAAGCTTTCTTT. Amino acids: CSVLGWTLNTEAFF.